This T cell receptor (beta chain) is drawn from a study of identical twins (dated by TCRdb to 2015 to 2016). For the wider study: TCR alpha and beta repertoires from monozygotic twins, unrelated adults of various ages and cord blood were deep-sequenced to test whether fetal clonotypes persist. To rule out contamination, replicate twin experiments were performed at different times with different library preparation protocols.

Library method: 5' RACE. TCRdb lists the instrument as Illumina HiSeq 2000. Template switching introduced a universal primer binding site; the final cDNA contained a unique molecular identifier, enabling accurate counting of TCR cDNA molecules. Specific primers in the conserved constant-segment region were used to synthesize first-strand cDNA for the TCR alpha and beta chains. To control for contamination, each cDNA library was double barcoded with a SMART-Mk sample barcode plus Illumina barcodes. TruSeq adapter sequences, together with Illumina sample barcodes, were added in two successive PCR steps. The Illumina HiSeq platform was used with custom primers to sequence TCR alpha and beta cDNA libraries. Regarding the original processing steps: Unique molecular identifiers were extracted from raw reads with MiGEC, and CDR3 positions were determined with MiXCR. For each individual, recombination models were inferred using an EM algorithm with the repgenHMM and IGoR tools. The analysis of shared clonotypes was done with the tcR package in R, with sharing normalized by the product of cloneset sizes. Out-of-frame nonproductive sequences were analyzed to study raw recombination free of thymic and clonal selection effects. Through fastp at Q25 and MiXCR, TCRdb rebuilt clones from the public reads, retaining in-frame beta chains. Entries are consolidated by CDR3 protein sequence, retaining the most common genes and DNA. TCRdb assigned the V and J calls; the authors' analysis was not used. This sample holds about 220,000 distinct CDR3 sequences; around 6.9% were observed only once. Approximately 2% of the sample lies in the top ten.

Every donor in the study was a healthy Caucasian. Three pairs of female monozygotic twins, all aged about 18 to 30 years, made up the twin cohort. Miltenyi CD45RO+ enrichment and human naive T-cell isolation kits were used to isolate memory (CD45RO+) and naive T cells from PBMC. Here is what the overall study found, with its caveats: Because the same donors could not be followed over many years, the conclusions relied on cross-sectional statistical analysis. Compared with coincidental sharing between unrelated individuals, out-of-frame TCR alpha sequences shared between twins had an excess of sequences with low generation probability. In monozygotic twins, recombination models systematically underestimated out-of-frame TCR alpha sharing, but the models matched the sharing seen between unrelated individuals. Zero-insertion analyses could be partly confounded by invariant T cells such as MAIT and iNKT, though diverse VJ usage argued against such confounding for most clonotypes. A weaker excess of twin sharing was found in beta out-of-frame sequences because the signal-to-noise ratio was lowered by fewer shared sequences. Abundant cord blood beta clonotypes carried fewer insertions; young adult naive repertoires showed a weaker similar trend, while memory repertoires showed none.

A remark on this clonotype: The antigen it recognizes is unknown. The record has no base qualities; no much larger clone is one base away.

The cysteine opens and the phenylalanine closes a CDR3 of 16 amino acids. Only CDR3 DNA is held: 48 bases, read in frame from base 1. The germline V gene (reference sequence) specifies SGHAT as CDR1 and FQDESV as CDR2. Here V drops 5 bases and J drops 2 bases, and the junction holds 7 bases not matched to any gene. In addition, the sample was reused for a study of yellow fever vaccine responses in identical twins. As described in the second report: The authors reported that the T cell response to vaccination in identical twins appeared partly convergent and partly personalized. The study precisely tracked vaccine-responding T cell clones in identical twins.

The receptor comes from a woman in her late teens or twenties in good health. This receptor chain uses TRBV11-1 and TRBJ2-7; TRBD2 fits 12 bases in the junction. The specimen was memory (CD45RO+) T cells sorted from blood. The sample's cell subset or site label, decoded: CD45RO+ enriched T cells. The bases read TGTGCCAGCAGCCGAACTAGCGGGGGGACACCCTACGAGCAGTACTTC. It specifies CASSRTSGGTPYEQYF. The full variable domain, with segments outside the CDR3 supplied by the reference TRBV11-1 and TRBJ2-7 proteins, appears as EAEVAQSPRYKITEKSQAVAFWCDPISGHATLYWYRQILGQGPELLVQFQDESVVDDSQLPKDRFSAERLKGVDSTLKIQPAELGDSAMYLCASSRTSGGTPYEQYFGPGTRLTVT.